This T cell receptor beta chain was identified in a study of identical twins. This clonotype occurred many times. Its antigen is undetermined. At one boundary the junction diverges from the germline segment, which might be a read error. No donor was unhealthy or non-Caucasian. Germline V CDR1 and CDR2: SGHRS, YFSETQ. This CDR3 has 12 residues. General study results and limits: The study found that models underestimated out-of-frame TCR alpha sharing in monozygotic twins.

A universal primer site arose from template switching, and cDNA bore unique molecular identifiers. Using its own MiXCR run on the 5' RACE reads, TCRdb lists one record per CDR3 protein. The table has fewer than 550,000 distinct CDR3 sequences, 13% to 15% seen once. Separately, the same data were catalogued under a study of yellow fever vaccine responses in identical twins. That work adds: Twins reportedly showed a vaccine T cell response that seemed partly convergent and partly personalized.

This chain joins TRBV5-1 and TRBJ2-1; D unclear. Sequences were obtained from CD4+ T cells sorted from blood. This clonotype was obtained from a woman aged 18 to 35 in good health. CDR3 region: CASSLGNNEQFF. The CDR3 nucleotides are TGTGCCAGCAGCTTGGGAAACAATGAGCAGTTCTTC.